This TCR beta chain was found in a study of PD-L1 blockade in urothelial cancer. The overall study: Most patients, about 85% of the roughly 30, were males with bladder-origin cancer.

Profiling relied on immunoSEQ multiplex PCR, and the TCRdb table lists in-frame clones only, not all of them. The sample comprises 45,000 or so clones, roughly 84% of which are singletons, and around a quarter rests with the top ten. The time point was: pretreatment peripheral blood. The TCR comes from a donor at least 40 years old with urothelial cancer. The sample here was PBMCs, taken around atezolizumab (anti-PD-L1) treatment.

In DNA, the CDR3 is TGTGCCACCAGCAGAGATGACCTAAGCGGGCAAGAGACCCAGTACTTC. It yields the protein CATSRDDLSGQETQYF. The rearrangement uses TRBV15 and TRBJ2-5; D may be TRBD2 (6 bases). Germline values: CDR1 LNHNV, CDR2 YYDKDF (reference sequence). This CDR3 is 16 amino acids long. Trimming removed 0 bases at V and 2 bases at J, with 13 bases between.